These 2 T cell receptor beta chains originate from one sample sequenced in a study of response to subunit inactivated influenza vaccine. TCRdb called the RT-PCR reads again in MiXCR, with one record for every CDR3 protein. The table has under 550,000 distinct CDR3 sequences, 6% to 9% seen once. The sequenced sample was PBMCs from blood, obtained about 23 months after vaccination. All receptors derive from a man between 50 and 70 years old who received an inactivated influenza vaccine.

This clonotype showed up just a few times. The chain has TRBV7-9 and TRBJ2-3; D gene unclear. The germline gives CDR1 SEHNR, CDR2 FQNEAQ (reference sequence). Trimming left V 4 bases short and J 0 bases short, with 8 bases between. The CDR3 extends over 14 amino acids. DNA of the CDR3: TGTGCCAGCAGCTGGGAAGCTAGCACAGATACGCAGTATTTT. Its translation is CASSWEASTDTQYF.

V and J are TRBV3-1 and TRBJ2-1, with TRBD2 matching 10 bases. The CDR3 has 16 amino acids. CDR1 is LGHDT, CDR2 YNNKEL, per germline (reference sequence). With V trimmed by 0 bases and J by 9 bases, 8 bases remained unmatched. In DNA form, the CDR3 reads TGTGCCAGCAGCCAAGAGTCGCTAGCGGGGGTCCTTGAGCAGTTCTTC. It encodes CASSQESLAGVLEQFF.